The present TCR beta chain was sequenced within a study of cytomegalovirus exposure and HLA in healthy donors. The CDR3 contains 14 residues. V was trimmed by 3 bases and J by 7 bases, leaving 13 bases between them. From germline, CDR1 is SGHTA and CDR2 FQGNSA. Clones were sequenced by immunoSEQ multiplex PCR, and TCRdb holds only the in-frame ones, with some missing. The sample lists fewer than 150,000 clones; roughly nine tenths were seen once. The genes are TRBV7-2 and TRBJ1-3; D unclear. Sequencing input: PBMCs. The source is a man younger than 35 in good health and CMV-seropositive. CDR3 coding DNA: TGTGCCAGCAGCTTGATCGATGCGGCGAACACCATATATTTT. Protein product: CASSLIDAANTIYF. Together with reference TRBV7-2 and TRBJ1-3, the CDR3 gives the full variable domain: GAGVSQSPSNKVTEKGKDVELRCDPISGHTALYWYRQSLGQGLEFLIYFQGNSAPDKSGLPSDRFSAERTGGSVSTLTIQRTQQEDSAVYLCASSLIDAANTIYFGEGSWLTVV.